This TCR beta chain is drawn from a study of cytomegalovirus exposure and HLA in healthy donors. Turning to this clone: Its antigen is unidentified.

PCR used 60 Vbeta primers and 13 Jbeta primers. TCRdb's copy holds only in-frame clones and misses some; the assay was immunoSEQ multiplex PCR. The data show about 190,000 clones, 84% seen once. J was trimmed by 5 bases and V by 0 bases; bases with no gene match: 22. The CDR3 length is 20 residues. CDR1 and CDR2 from the germline V gene are SGHRS and YFSETQ. General study findings and limits: In a later analysis, productive TCRs from donors in an Asian-associated ancestry cluster reportedly carried fewer N-insertions than the cohort mean.

The sequenced material came from PBMCs. The J gene is TRBJ2-5, the V gene TRBV5-1; 7 bases are a match to TRBD2. The receptor was isolated from a boy between 5 and 17 years old in good health and CMV-seronegative. DNA of the CDR3: TGCGCCAGCAGCTTGGGTATCGGGTTCCGGGCGGGAGCCTCAGGGGAGACCCAGTACTTC. This codes for CASSLGIGFRAGASGETQYF.